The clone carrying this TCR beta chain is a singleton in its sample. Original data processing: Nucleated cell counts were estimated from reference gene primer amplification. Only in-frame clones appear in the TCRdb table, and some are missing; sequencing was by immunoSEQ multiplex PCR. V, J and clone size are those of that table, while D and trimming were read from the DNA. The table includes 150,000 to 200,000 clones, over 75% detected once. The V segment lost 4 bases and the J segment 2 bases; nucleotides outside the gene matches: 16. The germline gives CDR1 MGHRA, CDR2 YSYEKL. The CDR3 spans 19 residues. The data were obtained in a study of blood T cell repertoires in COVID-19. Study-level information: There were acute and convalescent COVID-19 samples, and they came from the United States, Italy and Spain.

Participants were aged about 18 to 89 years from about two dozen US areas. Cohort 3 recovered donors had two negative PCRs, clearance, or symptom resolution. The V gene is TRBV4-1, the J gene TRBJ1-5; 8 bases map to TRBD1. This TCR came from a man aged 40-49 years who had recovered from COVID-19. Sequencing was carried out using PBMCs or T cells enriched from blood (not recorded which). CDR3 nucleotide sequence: TGCGCCAGCAGCCCTACCCCAGGACAGGGAAGAGTTGGCAATCAGCCCCAGCATTTT. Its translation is CASSPTPGQGRVGNQPQHF.